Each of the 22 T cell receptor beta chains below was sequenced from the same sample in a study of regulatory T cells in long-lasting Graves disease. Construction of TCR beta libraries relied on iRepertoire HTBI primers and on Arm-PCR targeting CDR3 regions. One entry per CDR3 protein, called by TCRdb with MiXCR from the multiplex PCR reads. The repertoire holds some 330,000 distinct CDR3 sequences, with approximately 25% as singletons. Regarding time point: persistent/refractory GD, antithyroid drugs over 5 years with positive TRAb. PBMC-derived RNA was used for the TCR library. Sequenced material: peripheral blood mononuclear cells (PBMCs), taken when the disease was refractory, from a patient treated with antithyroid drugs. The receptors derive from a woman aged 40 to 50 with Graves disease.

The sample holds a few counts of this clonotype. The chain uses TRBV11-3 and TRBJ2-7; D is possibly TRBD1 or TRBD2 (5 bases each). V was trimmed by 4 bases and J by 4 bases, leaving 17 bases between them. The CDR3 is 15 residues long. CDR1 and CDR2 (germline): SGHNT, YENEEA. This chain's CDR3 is CASSYGAGAGYEQYF. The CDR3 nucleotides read TGTGCCAGCAGCTATGGGGCCGGGGCAGGGTACGAGCAGTACTTC.

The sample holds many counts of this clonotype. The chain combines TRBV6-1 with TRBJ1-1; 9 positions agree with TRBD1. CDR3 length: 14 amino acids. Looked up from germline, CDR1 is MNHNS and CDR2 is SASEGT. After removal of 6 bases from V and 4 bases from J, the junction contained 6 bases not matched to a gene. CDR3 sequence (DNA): TGTGCCAGCAGATCGGACAGGGGAGGCACTGAAGCTTTCTTT. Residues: CASRSDRGGTEAFF.

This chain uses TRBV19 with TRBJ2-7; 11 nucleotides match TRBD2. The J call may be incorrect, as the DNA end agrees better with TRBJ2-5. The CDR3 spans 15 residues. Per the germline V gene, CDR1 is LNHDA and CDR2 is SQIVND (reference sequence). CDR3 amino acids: CASSSGLAGWETQYF. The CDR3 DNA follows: TGTGCCAGTAGTTCAGGACTAGCGGGTTGGGAGACCCAGTACTTC.

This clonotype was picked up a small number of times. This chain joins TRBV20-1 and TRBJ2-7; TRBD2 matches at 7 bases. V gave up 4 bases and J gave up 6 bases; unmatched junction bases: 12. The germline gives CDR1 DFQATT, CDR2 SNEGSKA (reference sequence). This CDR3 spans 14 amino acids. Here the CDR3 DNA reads TGCAGTGCTACCCCTAGCGGAATGGGCTCCGAGCAGTACTTC. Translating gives CSATPSGMGSEQYF.

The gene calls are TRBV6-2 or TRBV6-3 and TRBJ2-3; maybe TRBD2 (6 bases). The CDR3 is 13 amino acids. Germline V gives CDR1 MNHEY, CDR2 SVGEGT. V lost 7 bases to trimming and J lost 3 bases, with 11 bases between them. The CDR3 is CASTRAGTDTQYF. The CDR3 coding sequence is TGTGCCAGCACACGGGCGGGGACAGATACGCAGTATTTT.

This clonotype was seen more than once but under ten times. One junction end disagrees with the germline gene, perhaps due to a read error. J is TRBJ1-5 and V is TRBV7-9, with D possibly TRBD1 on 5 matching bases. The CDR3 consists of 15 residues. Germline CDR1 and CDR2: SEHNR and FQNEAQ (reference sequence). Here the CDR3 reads CVSTPGGGNNQPQHF. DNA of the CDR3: TGTGTCAGCACCCCCGGCGGGGGAAACAATCAGCCCCAGCATTTT.

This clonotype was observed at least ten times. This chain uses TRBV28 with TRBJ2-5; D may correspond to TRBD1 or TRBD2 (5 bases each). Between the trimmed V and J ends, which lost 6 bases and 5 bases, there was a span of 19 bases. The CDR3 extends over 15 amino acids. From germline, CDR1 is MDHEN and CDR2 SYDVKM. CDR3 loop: CASSKGDLISETQYF. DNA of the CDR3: TGTGCCAGCAGCAAAGGGGACCTCATCTCCGAGACCCAGTACTTC. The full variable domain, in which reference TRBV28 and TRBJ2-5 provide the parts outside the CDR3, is DVKVTQSSRYLVKRTGEKVFLECVQDMDHENMFWYRQDPGLGLRLIYFSYDVKMKEKGDIPEGYSVSREKKERFSLILESASTNQTSMYLCASSKGDLISETQYFGPGTRLLVL.

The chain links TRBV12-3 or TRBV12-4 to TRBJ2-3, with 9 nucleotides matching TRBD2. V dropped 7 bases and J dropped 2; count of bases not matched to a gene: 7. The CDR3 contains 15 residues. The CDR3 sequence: CASTLAGRTTDTQYF. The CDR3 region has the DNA TGTGCCAGCACCCTAGCGGGACGTACCACAGATACGCAGTATTTT.

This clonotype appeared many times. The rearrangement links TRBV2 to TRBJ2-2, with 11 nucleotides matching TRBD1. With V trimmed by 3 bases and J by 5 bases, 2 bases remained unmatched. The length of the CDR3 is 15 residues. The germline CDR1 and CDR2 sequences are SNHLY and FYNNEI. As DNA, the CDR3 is TGTGCCAGCAGTGAGGACAGGGGGCGTACCGGGGAGCTGTTTTTT. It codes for CASSEDRGRTGELFF. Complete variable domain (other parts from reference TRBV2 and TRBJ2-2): EPEVTQTPSHQVTQMGQEVILRCVPISNHLYFYWYRQILGQKVEFLVSFYNNEISEKSEIFDDQFSVERPDGSNFTLKIRSTKLEDSAMYFCASSEDRGRTGELFFGEGSRLTVL.

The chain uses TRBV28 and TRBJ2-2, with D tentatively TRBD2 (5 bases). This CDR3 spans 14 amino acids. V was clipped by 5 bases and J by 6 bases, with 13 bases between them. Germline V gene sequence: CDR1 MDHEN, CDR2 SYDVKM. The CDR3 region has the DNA TGTGCCAGCAGTCCGTGGACTTCCGCCGGGGAGCTGTTTTTT. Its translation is CASSPWTSAGELFF.

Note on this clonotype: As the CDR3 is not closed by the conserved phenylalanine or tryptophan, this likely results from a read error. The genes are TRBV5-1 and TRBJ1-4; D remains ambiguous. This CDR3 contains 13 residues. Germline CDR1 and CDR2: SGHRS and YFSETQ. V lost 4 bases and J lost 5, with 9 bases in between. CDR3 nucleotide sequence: TGCGCCAGCAGCCCCCGGCGGAATGAAAAACTGTTTTGT. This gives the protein CASSPRRNEKLFC.

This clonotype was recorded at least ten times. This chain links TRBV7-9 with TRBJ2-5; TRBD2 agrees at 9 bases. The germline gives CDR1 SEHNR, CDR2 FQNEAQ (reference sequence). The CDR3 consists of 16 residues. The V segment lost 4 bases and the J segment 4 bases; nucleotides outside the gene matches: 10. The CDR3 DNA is TGTGCCAGCAGCTCCCGGGCAAAACTAGCGGGAGAGACCCAGTACTTC. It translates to CASSSRAKLAGETQYF.

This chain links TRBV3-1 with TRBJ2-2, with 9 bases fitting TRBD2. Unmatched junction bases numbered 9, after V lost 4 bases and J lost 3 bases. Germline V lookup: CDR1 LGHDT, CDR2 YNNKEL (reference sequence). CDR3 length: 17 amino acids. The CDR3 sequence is CASSRLMTSGYTGELFF. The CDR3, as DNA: TGTGCCAGCAGCCGCCTTATGACTAGCGGTTACACCGGGGAGCTGTTTTTT.

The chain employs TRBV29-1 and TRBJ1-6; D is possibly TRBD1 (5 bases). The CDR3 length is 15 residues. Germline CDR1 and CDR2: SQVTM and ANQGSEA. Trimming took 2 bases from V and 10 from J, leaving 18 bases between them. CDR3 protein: CSVEPDSSTRSPLHF. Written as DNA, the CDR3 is TGCAGCGTTGAACCTGACAGCTCGACGAGGTCACCCCTCCACTTT.

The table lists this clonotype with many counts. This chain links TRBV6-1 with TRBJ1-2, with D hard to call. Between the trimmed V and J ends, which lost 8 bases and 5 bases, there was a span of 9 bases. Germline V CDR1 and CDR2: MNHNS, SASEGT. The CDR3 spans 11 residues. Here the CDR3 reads CASLSLYGYTF. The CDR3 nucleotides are TGTGCCAGCCTTTCTCTGTATGGCTACACCTTC.

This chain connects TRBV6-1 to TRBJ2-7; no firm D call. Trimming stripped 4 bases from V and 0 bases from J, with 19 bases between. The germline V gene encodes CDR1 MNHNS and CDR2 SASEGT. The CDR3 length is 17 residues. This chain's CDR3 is CASSGSSSFFYSYEQYF. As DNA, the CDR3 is TGTGCCAGCAGTGGATCTTCGTCGTTTTTTTACTCCTACGAGCAGTACTTC.

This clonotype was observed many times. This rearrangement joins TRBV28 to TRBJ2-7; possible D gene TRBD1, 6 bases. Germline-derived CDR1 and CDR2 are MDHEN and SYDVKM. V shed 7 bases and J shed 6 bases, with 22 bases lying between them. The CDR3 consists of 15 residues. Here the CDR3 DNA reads TGTGCCAGCACCCTAAGTCTTATGGGGGCTGGCGAGCAGTACTTC. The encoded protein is CASTLSLMGAGEQYF.

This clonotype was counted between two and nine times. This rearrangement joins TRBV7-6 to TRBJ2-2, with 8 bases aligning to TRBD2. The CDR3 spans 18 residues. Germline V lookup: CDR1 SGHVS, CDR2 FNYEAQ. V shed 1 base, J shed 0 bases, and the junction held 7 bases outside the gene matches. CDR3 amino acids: CASSLVPSGPSNTGELFF. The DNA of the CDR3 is TGTGCCAGCAGCTTAGTCCCTAGCGGGCCGTCGAACACCGGGGAGCTGTTTTTT.

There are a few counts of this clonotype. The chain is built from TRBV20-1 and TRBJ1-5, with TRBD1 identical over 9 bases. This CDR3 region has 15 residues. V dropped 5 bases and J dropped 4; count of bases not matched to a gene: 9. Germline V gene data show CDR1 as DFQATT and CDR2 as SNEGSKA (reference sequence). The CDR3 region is CSAEPGQGPNQPQHF. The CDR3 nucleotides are TGCAGTGCTGAACCGGGACAGGGACCTAATCAGCCCCAGCATTTT.

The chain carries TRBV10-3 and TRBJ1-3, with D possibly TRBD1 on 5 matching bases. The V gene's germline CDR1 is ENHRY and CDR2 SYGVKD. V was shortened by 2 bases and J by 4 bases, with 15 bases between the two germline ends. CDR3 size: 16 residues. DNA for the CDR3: TGTGCCATCAGTGAGCCGGGACTCACGGACGGAAACACCATATATTTT. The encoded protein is CAISEPGLTDGNTIYF.

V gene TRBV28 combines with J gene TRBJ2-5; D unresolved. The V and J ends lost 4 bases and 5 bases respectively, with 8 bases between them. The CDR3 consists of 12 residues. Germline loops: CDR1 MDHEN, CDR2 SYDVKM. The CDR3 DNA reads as TGTGCCAGCAGTTCCAGCGCGGAGACCCAGTACTTC. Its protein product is CASSSSAETQYF.

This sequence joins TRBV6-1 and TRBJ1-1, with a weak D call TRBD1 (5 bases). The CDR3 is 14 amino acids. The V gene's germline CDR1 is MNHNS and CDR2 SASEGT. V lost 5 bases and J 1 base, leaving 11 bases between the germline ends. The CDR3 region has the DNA TGTGCCAGCAGTACTGGGGGGAAGAACACTGAAGCTTTCTTT. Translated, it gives CASSTGGKNTEAFF.